This T cell receptor beta chain was retrieved from a study of blood T cell repertoires in COVID-19. On the study more broadly: Sites across the United States, Italy and Spain contributed samples from acute and convalescent COVID-19. From T cells, B-cell-depleted T cells, or PBMCs came the material, which was cDNA or gDNA.

The V gene lost 2 bases and the J gene lost 7 bases, with 6 bases spanning the gap. CDR3 length: 12 amino acids. Original analysis: Amplification with reference gene primers provided the estimates of nucleated cell counts. Only in-frame clones appear in the TCRdb table, and some are missing; sequencing was by immunoSEQ multiplex PCR. V, J and clone size derive from that table, while D and trimming were established from the DNA sequence. The sample includes some 200,000 clones, 70% to 90% of them seen just once. The clonotype originates from a man in his fifties with acute or convalescent COVID-19. The V and J genes are TRBV12-3 or TRBV12-4 and TRBJ1-5, with unresolved D. Sequenced: peripheral blood. The chain's CDR3 is CASSLLAQPQHF. The CDR3 region has the DNA TGTGCCAGCAGTTTATTGGCCCAGCCCCAGCATTTT.